This is a list of T cell receptor beta chains from one sample in a study of OX40 agonist ivuxolimab in advanced cancers. The method was immunoSEQ multiplex PCR; TCRdb's version includes in-frame clones alone and lacks a portion of them. Among over 75,000 clones, around 90% were seen once, and the ten largest hold approximately 1.5%. Sequenced material: CD4+ or CD8+ T cells sorted from blood, taken in a trial of the OX40 agonist ivuxolimab. The receptors shown here come from an adult with an advanced solid tumor such as melanoma, head and neck, liver or kidney cancer. Each CDR3 is given with its conserved first and last residue. A D gene is named only where the DNA matches it firmly. Expanded clones get a size class; other rows say once, few or many, or leave the size out.

size,V,J,D,DNA,CDR3
-,TRBV6-6,TRBJ1-6,TRBD1,TGTGCCAGCAGTTACTCGACAGGGTTGGATAATTCACCCCTCCACTTT,CASSYSTGLDNSPLHF
-,TRBV6-1,TRBJ2-5,-,TGTGCCAGCAGTGAAATGCCGGCAGAACAAGAGACCCAGTACTTC,CASSEMPAEQETQYF
-,TRBV6-6,TRBJ1-6,TRBD1,TGTGCCAGCAGACCCAGGGGGAGTAATTCACCCCTCCACTTT,CASRPRGSNSPLHF
-,TRBV4-3,TRBJ1-4,-,TGCGCCAGCAGCCCAGCTCGGCTCGCCGGTAATGAAAAACTGTTTTTT,CASSPARLAGNEKLFF
-,TRBV5-4,TRBJ1-3,-,TGTGCCAGCAGCTTGGATCCGTACTCTGGAAACACCATATATTTT,CASSLDPYSGNTIYF
-,TRBV6-5,TRBJ2-7,-,TGTGCCAGCAATATGGACACTGCCTACGAGCAGTACTTC,CASNMDTAYEQYF
-,TRBV11-2,TRBJ2-5,TRBD2,TGTGCCAGCAGCTTACGGGGGGTAGAGGGAGAGACCCAGTACTTC,CASSLRGVEGETQYF
once,TRBV30,TRBJ2-7,TRBD1,TGTGCCTGGAGGGATAAGGGACAGCCCACGGACGAGCAGTACTTC,CAWRDKGQPTDEQYF
-,TRBV23-1,TRBJ2-3,-,TGCGCCAGCAGTCAATCCTGGACAGGCACAGATACGCAGTATTTT,CASSQSWTGTDTQYF
-,TRBV27,TRBJ2-7,TRBD1,TGTGCCAGCCTCCCTACAGGGGGCCCGTACGAGCAGTACTTC,CASLPTGGPYEQYF
once,TRBV6-1,TRBJ2-3,-,TGTGCCAGCAGTACGGTCCGCACAGATACGCAGTATTTT,CASSTVRTDTQYF
-,TRBV6-5,TRBJ1-2,-,TGTGCCAGCAGTTCCCAGGATGGCTACACCTTC,CASSSQDGYTF
-,TRBV11-3,TRBJ1-1,-,TGTGCCAGCAGCTTAGAGGGGACCACTGAAGCTTTCTTT,CASSLEGTTEAFF
-,TRBV19,TRBJ1-1,-,TGTGCCAGTAGTATTGGCGGTGAAGCTTTCTTT,CASSIGGEAFF
-,TRBV27,TRBJ2-2,-,TGTGCCAGCAGTTTGGGGCCTGGCACCGGGGAGCTGTTTTTT,CASSLGPGTGELFF
-,TRBV6-5,TRBJ2-7,TRBD1,TGTGCCAGCGGAAGATCGGGACAGGGCCAGTACGAGCAGTACTTC,CASGRSGQGQYEQYF
once,TRBV11-2,TRBJ2-5,-,TGTGCCAGCAGCACAGGGCAAGGGCGGGGACAGTACTTC,CASSTGQGRGQYF
-,TRBV10-3,TRBJ2-3,-,TGTGCCATCAGTGAGTCGATGGGTAGGGATACGCAGTATTTT,CAISESMGRDTQYF
-,TRBV2,TRBJ1-5,TRBD1,TGTGCCAGCACCCTACAGGGGGCGGTCAATCAGCCCCAGCATTTT,CASTLQGAVNQPQHF
few,TRBV5-5,TRBJ2-7,TRBD2,TGTGCCAGCAGCTTTTCGGGAGGCTACGAGCAGTACTTC,CASSFSGGYEQYF
-,TRBV5-3,TRBJ1-1,-,TGTGCCAGAAGCTTCAGACGGACGAACACTGAAGCTTTCTTT,CARSFRRTNTEAFF
-,TRBV11-2,TRBJ1-1,TRBD1,TGTGCCAGCAGCTTCGTGCAGGGGGCATGGAACACTGAAGCTTTCTTT,CASSFVQGAWNTEAFF
-,TRBV7-6,TRBJ2-2,-,TGTGCCAGCAGCTTATTAGCCGGGGGAAACACCGGGGAGCTGTTTTTT,CASSLLAGGNTGELFF
-,TRBV7-9,TRBJ1-2,TRBD1,TGTGCCAGCAGTCCAGACAGGGTGAATGGCTACACCTTC,CASSPDRVNGYTF